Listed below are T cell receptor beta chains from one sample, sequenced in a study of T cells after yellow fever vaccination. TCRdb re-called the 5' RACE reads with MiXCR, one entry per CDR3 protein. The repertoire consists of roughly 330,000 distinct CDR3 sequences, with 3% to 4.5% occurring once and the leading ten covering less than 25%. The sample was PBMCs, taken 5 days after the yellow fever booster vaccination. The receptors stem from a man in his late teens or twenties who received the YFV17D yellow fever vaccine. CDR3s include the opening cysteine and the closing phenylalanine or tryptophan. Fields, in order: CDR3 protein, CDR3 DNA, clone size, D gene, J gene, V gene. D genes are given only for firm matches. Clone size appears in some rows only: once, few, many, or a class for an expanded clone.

CDR3aa: CASSSPGGTGSGYTF; CDR3nt: TGTGCCAGCAGCTCACCGGGCGGGACAGGGTCTGGCTACACCTTC; abundance: many; d_gene: TRBD1; j_gene: TRBJ1-2; v_gene: TRBV7-2
CDR3aa: CASSFPLEGGDMNTEAFF; CDR3nt: TGTGCCAGCAGTTTTCCTCTCGAAGGGGGGGACATGAACACTGAAGCTTTCTTT; abundance: few; d_gene: -; j_gene: TRBJ1-1; v_gene: TRBV28
CDR3aa: CASSLVGGNYGYTF; CDR3nt: TGTGCCAGCAGCTTAGTTGGGGGTAACTATGGCTACACCTTC; abundance: -; d_gene: -; j_gene: TRBJ1-2; v_gene: TRBV7-2
CDR3aa: CASSPAVTGNTIYF; CDR3nt: TGTGCCAGCAGCCCCGCGGTTACGGGAAACACCATATATTTT; abundance: -; d_gene: -; j_gene: TRBJ1-3; v_gene: TRBV3-1
CDR3aa: CASRVELNSPLHF; CDR3nt: TGTGCCAGCCGGGTCGAACTAAATTCACCCCTCCACTTT; abundance: many; d_gene: -; j_gene: TRBJ1-6; v_gene: TRBV2
CDR3aa: CASSLDPGILNTGELFF; CDR3nt: TGCGCCAGCAGCTTGGATCCAGGCATCCTGAACACCGGGGAGCTGTTTTTT; abundance: few; d_gene: -; j_gene: TRBJ2-2; v_gene: TRBV5-1
CDR3aa: CSARLAGRRDTQYF; CDR3nt: TGCAGTGCTAGACTAGCGGGGAGAAGAGATACGCAGTATTTT; abundance: -; d_gene: TRBD2; j_gene: TRBJ2-3; v_gene: TRBV20-1
CDR3aa: CASSLGWAESSYNEQFF; CDR3nt: TGTGCCAGCAGCTTAGGGTGGGCGGAGAGCTCCTACAATGAGCAGTTCTTC; abundance: -; d_gene: -; j_gene: TRBJ2-1; v_gene: TRBV7-9
CDR3aa: CASSPGEGFADTQYF; CDR3nt: TGTGCCAGCAGCCCGGGGGAGGGGTTCGCAGATACGCAGTATTTT; abundance: -; d_gene: TRBD2; j_gene: TRBJ2-3; v_gene: TRBV4-2
CDR3aa: CSVVPQGLEAFF; CDR3nt: TGCAGCGTTGTCCCTCAGGGGCTTGAAGCTTTCTTT; abundance: -; d_gene: -; j_gene: TRBJ1-1; v_gene: TRBV29-1
CDR3aa: CASSIDGTVRRFF; CDR3nt: TGTGCCAGTAGTATCGACGGTACGGTAAGGAGGTTCTTC; abundance: -; d_gene: -; j_gene: TRBJ2-1; v_gene: TRBV19
CDR3aa: CASNGRNNYGYTF; CDR3nt: TGTGCCAGCAACGGCAGAAATAACTATGGCTACACCTTC; abundance: -; d_gene: -; j_gene: TRBJ1-2; v_gene: TRBV7-2
CDR3aa: CASSHDRDYGYTF; CDR3nt: TGTGCCAGCAGCCATGACCGTGACTATGGCTACACCTTC; abundance: many; d_gene: -; j_gene: TRBJ1-2; v_gene: TRBV12-3/TRBV12-4
CDR3aa: CSVGRGQGTDTQYF; CDR3nt: TGCAGCGTTGGGCGGGGACAGGGGACAGATACGCAGTATTTT; abundance: many; d_gene: TRBD1; j_gene: TRBJ2-3; v_gene: TRBV29-1
CDR3aa: CASSPGLVSQETQYF; CDR3nt: TGTGCCAGCAGCCCGGGACTAGTTTCCCAAGAGACCCAGTACTTC; abundance: few; d_gene: TRBD2; j_gene: TRBJ2-5; v_gene: TRBV5-6
CDR3aa: CATSDWTAETQYF; CDR3nt: TGTGCCACCAGTGATTGGACAGCAGAGACCCAGTACTTC; abundance: many; d_gene: -; j_gene: TRBJ2-5; v_gene: TRBV24-1
CDR3aa: CASSLTLAGRSETQYF; CDR3nt: TGCGCCAGCAGCTTGACCCTAGCGGGGAGGTCGGAGACCCAGTACTTC; abundance: few; d_gene: TRBD2; j_gene: TRBJ2-5; v_gene: TRBV5-1
CDR3aa: CASSGAYEQYF; CDR3nt: TGCGCCAGCAGCGGGGCCTACGAGCAGTACTTC; abundance: many; d_gene: TRBD2; j_gene: TRBJ2-7; v_gene: TRBV12-3/TRBV12-4
CDR3aa: CASSDLYDREYNEKLFF; CDR3nt: TGTGCCAGCAGTGACCTCTACGACAGGGAATATAATGAAAAACTGTTTTTT; abundance: -; d_gene: TRBD1; j_gene: TRBJ1-4; v_gene: TRBV6-1
CDR3aa: CSVEDALDRGEKLFF; CDR3nt: TGCAGCGTTGAAGATGCGCTGGACAGGGGCGAAAAACTGTTTTTT; abundance: few; d_gene: TRBD1; j_gene: TRBJ1-4; v_gene: TRBV29-1
CDR3aa: CASSIDIRGLDYGYTF; CDR3nt: TGTGCCAGTAGTATAGATATCCGGGGGCTTGACTATGGCTACACCTTC; abundance: -; d_gene: -; j_gene: TRBJ1-2; v_gene: TRBV19
CDR3aa: CASSQGLGGDSNQPQHF; CDR3nt: TGTGCCAGCAGCCAAGGGTTGGGAGGAGATAGCAATCAGCCCCAGCATTTT; abundance: few; d_gene: -; j_gene: TRBJ1-5; v_gene: TRBV3-1
CDR3aa: CASSPGGTNYGYTF; CDR3nt: TGCGCCAGCAGCCCCGGGGGGACTAACTATGGCTACACCTTC; abundance: -; d_gene: -; j_gene: TRBJ1-2; v_gene: TRBV5-1
CDR3aa: CASSEDAETQYF; CDR3nt: TGTGCCAGCAGTGAGGACGCGGAGACCCAGTACTTC; abundance: many; d_gene: -; j_gene: TRBJ2-5; v_gene: TRBV25-1
CDR3aa: CASSYSGAGDQPQHF; CDR3nt: TGTGCCAGCAGTTACTCGGGGGCAGGCGATCAGCCCCAGCATTTT; abundance: -; d_gene: -; j_gene: TRBJ1-5; v_gene: TRBV6-5
CDR3aa: CSVEVEDGVGYTF; CDR3nt: TGCAGCGTTGAAGTGGAGGACGGAGTCGGCTACACCTTC; abundance: -; d_gene: -; j_gene: TRBJ1-2; v_gene: TRBV29-1
CDR3aa: CASSPLGTDEKLFF; CDR3nt: TGTGCCAGCAGCCCCCTTGGAACAGACGAAAAACTGTTTTTT; abundance: -; d_gene: -; j_gene: TRBJ1-4; v_gene: TRBV7-6
CDR3aa: CAASGGTGDYGYTF; CDR3nt: TGTGCCGCCTCCGGCGGGACAGGGGACTATGGCTACACCTTC; abundance: many; d_gene: TRBD1; j_gene: TRBJ1-2; v_gene: TRBV10-3
CDR3aa: CASSLSRGRPTDTQYF; CDR3nt: TGTGCCAGCAGTTTATCGCGGGGGAGACCCACAGATACGCAGTATTTT; abundance: few; d_gene: TRBD2; j_gene: TRBJ2-3; v_gene: TRBV27
CDR3aa: CASRTDRDGNQPQHF; CDR3nt: TGTGCCAGCAGGACGGACAGGGACGGCAATCAGCCCCAGCATTTT; abundance: few; d_gene: TRBD1; j_gene: TRBJ1-5; v_gene: TRBV6-2/TRBV6-3
CDR3aa: CASSQVTEVAGELFF; CDR3nt: TGCGCCAGCAGCCAAGTAACGGAAGTCGCCGGGGAGCTGTTTTTT; abundance: few; d_gene: -; j_gene: TRBJ2-2; v_gene: TRBV4-3
CDR3aa: CASSRTGGDSLTGNTIYF; CDR3nt: TGTGCCAGCAGCCGGACAGGGGGGGACAGCCTCACTGGAAACACCATATATTTT; abundance: many; d_gene: TRBD1; j_gene: TRBJ1-3; v_gene: TRBV12-3/TRBV12-4
CDR3aa: CAISTPWPVANYGYTF; CDR3nt: TGTGCCATCAGTACCCCCTGGCCAGTGGCTAACTATGGCTACACCTTC; abundance: many; d_gene: -; j_gene: TRBJ1-2; v_gene: TRBV10-3
CDR3aa: CASSLEGGQGYTGNTIYF; CDR3nt: TGTGCCAGCAGCTTAGAAGGGGGACAGGGCTACACTGGAAACACCATATATTTT; abundance: few; d_gene: TRBD1; j_gene: TRBJ1-3; v_gene: TRBV7-2
CDR3aa: CAISLQGAGTGELFF; CDR3nt: TGTGCCATCAGTCTACAGGGGGCTGGAACCGGGGAGCTGTTTTTT; abundance: -; d_gene: TRBD1; j_gene: TRBJ2-2; v_gene: TRBV10-3
CDR3aa: CASSTGTGAKITEAFF; CDR3nt: TGTGCCAGCAGCACCGGGACAGGGGCGAAGATTACTGAAGCTTTCTTT; abundance: many; d_gene: TRBD1; j_gene: TRBJ1-1; v_gene: TRBV9
CDR3aa: CASSFLRGGADTQYF; CDR3nt: TGTGCCAGCAGCTTTTTGCGGGGTGGCGCAGATACGCAGTATTTT; abundance: few; d_gene: -; j_gene: TRBJ2-3; v_gene: TRBV7-3
CDR3aa: CASSYRGGNTEAFF; CDR3nt: TGTGCCAGCAGTTATCGGGGAGGGAACACTGAAGCTTTCTTT; abundance: many; d_gene: -; j_gene: TRBJ1-1; v_gene: TRBV6-2/TRBV6-3
CDR3aa: CASSLSLGQASPLHF; CDR3nt: TGCGCCAGCAGCTTGTCTCTCGGACAGGCTTCACCCCTCCACTTT; abundance: few; d_gene: TRBD1; j_gene: TRBJ1-6; v_gene: TRBV5-1
CDR3aa: CASRRPEGIRDSPLHF; CDR3nt: TGTGCCAGCAGGAGACCTGAGGGGATAAGAGATTCACCCCTCCACTTT; abundance: few; d_gene: -; j_gene: TRBJ1-6; v_gene: TRBV6-1
CDR3aa: CASRGLGSGANVLTF; CDR3nt: TGTGCCAGCAGGGGCCTGGGTTCTGGGGCCAACGTCCTGACTTTC; abundance: few; d_gene: -; j_gene: TRBJ2-6; v_gene: TRBV2
CDR3aa: CASSQDVSIQETQYF; CDR3nt: TGCGCCAGCAGCCAAGATGTCAGTATACAAGAGACCCAGTACTTC; abundance: -; d_gene: -; j_gene: TRBJ2-5; v_gene: TRBV4-3
CDR3aa: CSARQGLNYGYTF; CDR3nt: TGCAGTGCAAGACAGGGCCTAAACTATGGCTACACCTTC; abundance: few; d_gene: TRBD1; j_gene: TRBJ1-2; v_gene: TRBV20-1
CDR3aa: CASSVVGGPSSYNEQFF; CDR3nt: TGTGCCAGCAGCGTAGTGGGGGGTCCCAGCTCCTACAATGAGCAGTTCTTC; abundance: many; d_gene: -; j_gene: TRBJ2-1; v_gene: TRBV9
CDR3aa: CASSYVGGIQETQYF; CDR3nt: TGTGCCAGCAGTTACGTAGGGGGGATACAAGAGACCCAGTACTTC; abundance: -; d_gene: -; j_gene: TRBJ2-5; v_gene: TRBV6-6
CDR3aa: CASSEAGQGANEQFF; CDR3nt: TGTGCCAGCAGTGAAGCGGGACAGGGGGCTAATGAGCAGTTCTTC; abundance: many; d_gene: TRBD1; j_gene: TRBJ2-1; v_gene: TRBV6-4
CDR3aa: CASSYSRTGGDSFEQYF; CDR3nt: TGTGCCAGCAGTTACTCGCGGACAGGGGGCGATTCATTCGAGCAGTACTTC; abundance: few; d_gene: TRBD1; j_gene: TRBJ2-7; v_gene: TRBV6-5
CDR3aa: CASRLNAGNINTGELFF; CDR3nt: TGTGCCAGCAGGCTAAATGCAGGGAACATAAACACCGGGGAGCTGTTTTTT; abundance: -; d_gene: -; j_gene: TRBJ2-2; v_gene: TRBV6-5
CDR3aa: CASSVAPLQGPYEQYF; CDR3nt: TGTGCCAGCAGCGTAGCACCCCTTCAGGGCCCATACGAGCAGTACTTC; abundance: few; d_gene: -; j_gene: TRBJ2-7; v_gene: TRBV9
CDR3aa: CASSPPVSYEQYF; CDR3nt: TGTGCCAGCAGCCCCCCTGTCTCCTACGAGCAGTACTTC; abundance: -; d_gene: -; j_gene: TRBJ2-7; v_gene: TRBV25-1
CDR3aa: CSARDRTGRDTQYF; CDR3nt: TGCAGTGCTAGAGATCGGACAGGGCGAGATACGCAGTATTTT; abundance: few; d_gene: TRBD1; j_gene: TRBJ2-3; v_gene: TRBV20-1
CDR3aa: CASSLWTRSTEAFF; CDR3nt: TGTGCCAGCAGTTTATGGACCAGGAGCACTGAAGCTTTCTTT; abundance: few; d_gene: -; j_gene: TRBJ1-1; v_gene: TRBV27
CDR3aa: CASSQDVKNIQYF; CDR3nt: TGCGCCAGCAGCCAGGACGTCAAAAACATTCAGTACTTC; abundance: -; d_gene: -; j_gene: TRBJ2-4; v_gene: TRBV5-1
CDR3aa: CASSPGTSGGQETQYF; CDR3nt: TGCGCCAGCAGCCCCGGGACTAGCGGGGGCCAAGAGACCCAGTACTTC; abundance: many; d_gene: TRBD2; j_gene: TRBJ2-5; v_gene: TRBV5-1
CDR3aa: CASSFGGGAYNEQFF; CDR3nt: TGCGCCAGCAGCTTTGGTGGAGGCGCCTACAATGAGCAGTTCTTC; abundance: -; d_gene: -; j_gene: TRBJ2-1; v_gene: TRBV5-1
CDR3aa: CASSLLAGGLGEQFF; CDR3nt: TGCGCCAGCAGCTTGCTCGCGGGGGGGCTCGGTGAGCAGTTCTTC; abundance: -; d_gene: TRBD2; j_gene: TRBJ2-1; v_gene: TRBV5-1
CDR3aa: CASSLPGSHGYTF; CDR3nt: TGTGCCAGCAGCTTACCAGGGTCCCATGGCTACACCTTC; abundance: few; d_gene: -; j_gene: TRBJ1-2; v_gene: TRBV7-2
CDR3aa: CASSLGSGGIQETQYF; CDR3nt: TGCGCCAGCAGCTTGGGAAGCGGGGGTATACAAGAGACCCAGTACTTC; abundance: many; d_gene: TRBD2; j_gene: TRBJ2-5; v_gene: TRBV5-1
CDR3aa: CASNLRGGGATDTQYF; CDR3nt: TGCGCCAGCAACCTTAGAGGCGGGGGGGCCACAGATACGCAGTATTTT; abundance: many; d_gene: TRBD2; j_gene: TRBJ2-3; v_gene: TRBV5-1